Below are 17 T cell receptor beta chains sequenced from a single sample in a study of blood T cell repertoires in COVID-19. Only in-frame clones appear in the TCRdb table, and some are missing; sequencing was by immunoSEQ multiplex PCR. The sample records 150,000 to 200,000 clones, roughly 84% being singletons. The sequencing input was PBMCs or T cells enriched from blood (not recorded which). These receptors came from a woman aged 30 to 39 who had been exposed to COVID-19.

V gene TRBV12-2 combines with J gene TRBJ1-2; the table assigns TRBD1, which was not confirmed against the DNA. TRBV12-2 is shown as a pseudogene. The CDR3 has 15 amino acids. CDR3 sequence: CASRLVGTGPYGYTF. CDR3 in DNA: TGTGCAAGTCGCTTAGTGGGGACAGGACCCTATGGCTACACCTTC.

The J gene is TRBJ2-5, the V gene TRBV5-1, with 9 nucleotides matching TRBD2. The germline CDR1 and CDR2 sequences are SGHRS and YFSETQ. V shed 1 base, J shed 4 bases, and the junction held 8 bases outside the gene matches. This CDR3 region has 16 residues. The CDR3 region has the DNA TGCGCCAGCAGCTTGATTGGAGCGGGGGGCGTAGAGACCCAGTACTTC. Protein product: CASSLIGAGGVETQYF.

The CDR3 loop is CASSLGDSSYNEQFF. CDR3 coding DNA: TGCGCCAGCAGCTTGGGCGATAGCTCCTACAATGAGCAGTTCTTC. The V and J genes are TRBV5-1 and TRBJ2-1; no definite D call. V was clipped by 0 bases and J by 0 bases, with 7 bases between them. Germline CDR1 is SGHRS and CDR2 is YFSETQ. CDR3 length equals 15 residues.

About this clone itself: Additional DNA sequences in this sample encode the identical CDR3. The DNA of the CDR3 is TGCAGCGTAGAGGGCCAGGCCTACGAGCAGTACTTC. As protein: CSVEGQAYEQYF. This sequence joins TRBV29-1 and TRBJ2-7, with D possibly matching TRBD2 (5 bases). The V gene's germline CDR1 is SQVTM and CDR2 ANQGSEA. With 6 bases removed from V and 2 bases from J, the gap between germline ends came to 11 bases. CDR3 length: 12 amino acids.

J is TRBJ2-3 and V is TRBV7-9; D might be TRBD2 (6 bases). The CDR3 is 16 amino acids. V gave up 5 bases and J gave up 3 bases, with 18 bases separating them. The germline CDR1 and CDR2 sequences are SEHNR and FQNEAQ (reference sequence). The CDR3 here is CASSDRSSARTDTQYF. CDR3 DNA sequence: TGTGCCAGCAGCGACCGATCTAGCGCTCGTACAGATACGCAGTATTTT.

The J gene is TRBJ1-1, the V gene TRBV3-1 (or the pseudogene TRBV3-2); D is unclear. Germline CDR1 and CDR2: LGHDT and YNNKEL (reference sequence). V lost 0 bases and J lost 7, with 18 bases in between. The CDR3 has 16 residues. This CDR3 is CASSQDTLNAQLEAFF. Written as DNA, the CDR3 is TGTGCCAGCAGCCAAGATACCCTCAACGCCCAACTTGAAGCTTTCTTT.

The rearrangement links TRBV7-9 to TRBJ1-2, with unresolved D. V was clipped by 10 bases and J by 3 bases, with 18 bases between them. The V gene's germline CDR1 is SEHNR and CDR2 FQNEAQ (reference sequence). CDR3 length: 14 residues. In nucleotides, the CDR3 is TGTGCCACCTTCGATGAAGACCTAGACTATGGCTACACCTTC. Amino acids: CATFDEDLDYGYTF.

The chain combines TRBV6-5 with TRBJ1-1; D unclear. Germline CDR1 reads MNHEY; CDR2 reads SVGAGI. The V end lost 8 bases, the J end lost 4 bases, and 8 bases lay between the germline ends. This CDR3 is built from 11 residues. The CDR3 region has the DNA TGTGCCAGCTCTGCCGGCACTGAAGCTTTCTTT. It encodes CASSAGTEAFF.

The V gene is TRBV3-1 (or the pseudogene TRBV3-2), the J gene TRBJ1-1; D call uncertain. CDR3 size: 13 residues. Germline CDR1 is LGHDT and CDR2 is YNNKEL (reference sequence). The V end lost 4 bases, the J end lost 8 bases, and 14 bases lay between the germline ends. The CDR3 bases are TGTGCCAGCAGCCCCCCCCCGCCCGGGGAAGCTTTCTTT. Its translation: CASSPPPPGEAFF.

This clone has a handful of counts. The chain combines TRBV3-1 (or the pseudogene TRBV3-2) with TRBJ1-1; perhaps TRBD1 as D (5 bases). The CDR3 spans 13 residues. Trimming pared 1 base from V and 5 bases from J, leaving 8 bases between. CDR1 LGHDT and CDR2 YNNKEL come from the germline V gene (reference sequence). For the CDR3, the DNA is TGTGCCAGCAGCCAAGGGGGGAGGACTGAAGCTTTCTTT. It is translated as CASSQGGRTEAFF.

This chain connects TRBV18 to TRBJ1-1; TRBD1 is a possible D gene (6 bases). The CDR3 extends over 17 amino acids. Germline loops: CDR1 KGHSH, CDR2 LQKENI. Trimming cost V 3 bases and J 0 bases, with 17 bases left between them. CDR3 coding DNA: TGTGCCAGCTCACCCCCAGGAATGGCAGGGGTGAACACTGAAGCTTTCTTT. This gives the protein CASSPPGMAGVNTEAFF. Full variable domain (remainder filled in from reference TRBV18 and TRBJ1-1): NAGVMQNPRHLVRRRGQEARLRCSPMKGHSHVYWYRQLPEEGLKFMVYLQKENIIDESGMPKERFSAEFPKEGPSILRIQQVVRGDSAAYFCASSPPGMAGVNTEAFFGQGTRLTVV.

The rearrangement uses TRBV5-1 and TRBJ2-3; tentatively, D is TRBD2 (6 bases). The CDR3 has 13 amino acids. The germline V and J ends were trimmed by 2 bases and 3 bases, with 7 bases remaining between them. Germline CDR1 SGHRS, CDR2 YFSETQ. CDR3 in amino acids: CASSFGGTDTQYF. The CDR3 nucleotides read TGCGCCAGCAGCTTTGGAGGGACAGATACGCAGTATTTT.

The J gene is TRBJ1-5, the V gene TRBV6-5; D is undetermined. CDR3 size: 13 residues. From germline, CDR1 is MNHEY and CDR2 SVGAGI. Trimming shortened V by 6 bases and J by 0 bases, and 6 bases separated the two germline ends. As DNA, the CDR3 is TGTGCCAGCAGGCGGAATAGCAATCAGCCCCAGCATTTT. It specifies CASRRNSNQPQHF.

J is TRBJ2-7 and V is TRBV6-2 or TRBV6-3; 9 nucleotides align to TRBD2. The CDR3 is 15 amino acids. The V gene end was trimmed by 2 bases and the J gene end by 1 base; junction bases not matched to a gene: 3. Germline V lookup: CDR1 MNHEY, CDR2 SVGEGT. The CDR3 is CASSYGRGGSYEQYF. In nucleotides, the CDR3 is TGTGCCAGCAGTTACGGGCGGGGGGGTTCCTACGAGCAGTACTTC.

This clone is a singleton in its sample. V and J are TRBV11-2 and TRBJ2-1; tentatively, D is TRBD2 (6 bases). Germline CDR1 reads SGHAT; CDR2 reads FQNNGV. The CDR3 runs 14 residues. V lost 5 bases and J lost 0, with 8 bases in between. CDR3 residues: CASSLAYSYNEQFF. CDR3 nucleotide sequence: TGTGCCAGCAGCCTAGCGTACTCCTACAATGAGCAGTTCTTC.

The chain links TRBV29-1 to TRBJ2-7, with 11 bases identical to TRBD2. The CDR3 spans 14 residues. Germline V CDR1 and CDR2: SQVTM, ANQGSEA. J gave up 1 base and V 5 bases, and 4 bases lay outside the gene matches. As DNA, the CDR3 is TGCAGCGTTCAGACTAGCGGGGAGTCCTACGAGCAGTACTTC. Its protein is CSVQTSGESYEQYF.

The chain couples TRBV25-1 to TRBJ2-3; 14 positions match TRBD2. Unmatched junction bases numbered 7, after V lost 3 bases and J lost 2 bases. The CDR3 has 18 amino acids. Germline assignment: CDR1 MGHDK and CDR2 SYGVNS. The CDR3 spells CASSDWTSGGSDTDTQYF. The CDR3 bases are TGTGCCAGCAGTGATTGGACTAGCGGGGGGTCTGACACAGATACGCAGTATTTT.